These 11 T cell receptor beta chains were sequenced from one sample in a study of control samples from healthy donors and cancer patients. The method was immunoSEQ multiplex PCR; TCRdb's version includes in-frame clones alone and lacks a portion of them. The sample lists 200,000 to 250,000 clones; around 94% were seen once. What was sequenced was blood. These receptors were obtained from a man aged 45-60 years in good health.

V and J are TRBV28 and TRBJ2-4; TRBD1 agrees at 12 bases. The CDR3 contains 15 residues. Germline V gene lookup returns CDR1 MDHEN and CDR2 SYDVKM. V shed 6 bases, J shed 6 bases, and the junction held 6 bases outside the gene matches. The CDR3 DNA sequence: TGTGCCAGCAGCCGACCGGGACAGGGGGCAAACATTCAGTACTTC. This sequence encodes CASSRPGQGANIQYF.

The genes are TRBV5-1 and TRBJ2-5, with a weak D call TRBD2 (6 bases). The CDR3 extends over 16 amino acids. Trimming cost V 4 bases and J 3 bases, with 19 bases left between them. Looked up from germline, CDR1 is SGHRS and CDR2 is YFSETQ. The CDR3 DNA sequence: TGCGCCAGCAGCCCCTCAATACTCTCGGGGGAAGAGACCCAGTACTTC. Amino acids: CASSPSILSGEETQYF.

The genes are TRBV7-2 and TRBJ1-5, with D perhaps TRBD1 (6 bases). The CDR3 is 15 residues long. The germline gives CDR1 SGHTA, CDR2 FQGNSA. V lost 1 base and J 8 bases, leaving 15 bases between the germline ends. CDR3: CASSLERGGTKPQHF. The DNA for the CDR3 is TGTGCCAGCAGCTTAGAAAGGGGGGGAACCAAGCCCCAGCATTTT.

CDR3 in amino acids: CASSRSLSSGEAFF. The CDR3 region has the DNA TGCGCCAGCAGCCGTTCTCTGTCTTCAGGTGAAGCTTTCTTT. The chain couples TRBV5-1 to TRBJ1-1; D not certain. In germline, CDR1 is SGHRS, CDR2 YFSETQ. This CDR3 contains 14 residues. Trimming removed 4 bases from V and 7 bases from J, with 17 bases in between.

The chain combines TRBV9 with TRBJ1-2; unclear D gene. CDR1 and CDR2 from the germline V gene are SGDLS and YYNGEE. V was cut by 0 bases and J by 6 bases, with 15 bases left in between. The CDR3 spans 15 residues. DNA of the CDR3: TGTGCCAGCAGCGTAGGGTACGGTCGAAGCGATGGCTACACCTTC. Residues: CASSVGYGRSDGYTF.

The chain couples TRBV21-1 to TRBJ2-7; the table names TRBD2, a call not compared with the DNA. TRBV21-1 has pseudogene status. The CDR3 extends over 13 amino acids. The CDR3 loop is CASSKVRLYEQYV. The CDR3 DNA follows: TGTGCCAGCAGCAAAGTCCGACTGTACGAGCAGTACGTC.

This sequence joins TRBV11-2 and TRBJ1-1, with D perhaps TRBD1 (5 bases). V lost 2 bases and J 7 bases, leaving 14 bases between the germline ends. CDR1 and CDR2 (germline): SGHAT, FQNNGV. The CDR3 extends over 14 amino acids. The CDR3 DNA follows: TGTGCCAGCAGCTTAACCTCCGGGGCCTATGAAGCTTTCTTT. Protein product: CASSLTSGAYEAFF. Together with reference TRBV11-2 and TRBJ1-1, the CDR3 gives the full variable domain: EAGVAQSPRYKIIEKRQSVAFWCNPISGHATLYWYQQILGQGPKLLIQFQNNGVVDDSQLPKDRFSAERLKGVDSTLKIQPAKLEDSAVYLCASSLTSGAYEAFFGQGTRLTVV.

V is TRBV29-1 and J is TRBJ2-1; 8 bases map to TRBD1. J gave up 3 bases and V 5 bases, and 12 bases lay outside the gene matches. Germline assignment: CDR1 SQVTM and CDR2 ANQGSEA. The CDR3 sequence is 16 residues long. The CDR3 protein is CSVTLTGTGDYNEQFF. The CDR3 bases are TGCAGCGTTACTCTTACCGGGACAGGTGACTACAATGAGCAGTTCTTC.

The chain joins TRBV7-9 to TRBJ1-6; D is ambiguous. The CDR3 runs 10 residues. V was pared by 5 bases and J by 14 bases, with 7 bases between. Germline V gene lookup returns CDR1 SEHNR and CDR2 FQNEAQ (reference sequence). The CDR3 sequence: CASSGVTLHF. Written as DNA, the CDR3 is TGTGCCAGCAGCGGGGTGACCCTCCACTTT.

The V gene is TRBV24-1, the J gene TRBJ2-1, with D unresolved. The CDR3 is 12 amino acids. Trimming cost V 4 bases and J 9 bases, with 9 bases left between them. Germline V lookup: CDR1 KGHDR, CDR2 SFDVKD. CDR3 in DNA: TGTGCCACCAGTGACGGTTATTTTGAGCAGTTCTTC. Residues: CATSDGYFEQFF.

The gene calls are TRBV24-1 and TRBJ1-5; 7 bases agree with TRBD1. This CDR3 spans 15 amino acids. The J segment lost 7 bases and the V segment lost 3 bases, leaving 8 bases of the junction unmatched. In germline, CDR1 is KGHDR, CDR2 SFDVKD. CDR3 coding DNA: TGTGCCACCAGTGATCCCAGACAGGGAAACCAGCCCCAGCATTTT. Residues: CATSDPRQGNQPQHF.